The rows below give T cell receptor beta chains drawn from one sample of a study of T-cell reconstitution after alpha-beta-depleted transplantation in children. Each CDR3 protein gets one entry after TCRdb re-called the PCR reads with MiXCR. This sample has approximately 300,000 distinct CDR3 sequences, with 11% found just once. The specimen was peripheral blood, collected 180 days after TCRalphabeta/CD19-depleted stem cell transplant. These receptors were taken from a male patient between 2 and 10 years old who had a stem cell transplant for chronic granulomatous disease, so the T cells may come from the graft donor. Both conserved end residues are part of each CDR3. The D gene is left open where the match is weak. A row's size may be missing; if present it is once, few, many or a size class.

CDR3 protein: CATSREGPSNYGYTF
CDR3 DNA: TGTGCCACCAGCAGAGAGGGGCCTTCTAACTATGGCTACACCTTC
CDR3 length: 15
V gene: TRBV15
D gene: .
J gene: TRBJ1-2
clone size: many

CDR3 protein: CASSQDRGYTF
CDR3 DNA: TGTGCCAGCAGCCAAGACAGGGGCTACACCTTC
CDR3 length: 11
V gene: TRBV3-1
D gene: .
J gene: TRBJ1-2
clone size: few

CDR3 protein: CASSDRPVTTQYF
CDR3 DNA: TGTGCCAGCAGTGACCGGCCCGTCACGACGCAGTATTTT
CDR3 length: 13
V gene: TRBV2
D gene: .
J gene: TRBJ2-3
clone size: .

CDR3 protein: CASSLRGRGGWETQYF
CDR3 DNA: TGTGCCAGCAGCTTAAGGGGGCGGGGGGGCTGGGAGACCCAGTACTTC
CDR3 length: 16
V gene: TRBV7-2
D gene: TRBD2
J gene: TRBJ2-5
clone size: many

CDR3 protein: CASSFLAGIQYF
CDR3 DNA: TGTGCCAGCAGTTTTTTGGCGGGCATTCAGTACTTC
CDR3 length: 12
V gene: TRBV28
D gene: .
J gene: TRBJ2-4
clone size: once

CDR3 protein: CASSLSGRAGETQYF
CDR3 DNA: TGTGCCAGCAGCCTTAGCGGGAGGGCCGGGGAGACCCAGTACTTC
CDR3 length: 15
V gene: TRBV3-1
D gene: TRBD2
J gene: TRBJ2-5
clone size: few

CDR3 protein: CASSQDRTGEVQYF
CDR3 DNA: TGTGCCAGCAGCCAAGACCGGACAGGAGAGGTGCAGTACTTC
CDR3 length: 14
V gene: TRBV3-1
D gene: TRBD1
J gene: TRBJ2-7
clone size: many

CDR3 protein: CASSDRGFTGELFF
CDR3 DNA: TGTGCCAGCAGTGACAGGGGGTTCACCGGGGAGCTGTTTTTT
CDR3 length: 14
V gene: TRBV12-3/TRBV12-4
D gene: TRBD1
J gene: TRBJ2-2
clone size: many

CDR3 protein: CAWRDRGEKLFF
CDR3 DNA: TGTGCCTGGCGGGACAGGGGTGAAAAACTGTTTTTT
CDR3 length: 12
V gene: TRBV30
D gene: TRBD1
J gene: TRBJ1-4
clone size: .

CDR3 protein: CASSSRPTGELFF
CDR3 DNA: TGTGCCAGCAGCTCCCGGCCCACCGGGGAGCTGTTTTTT
CDR3 length: 13
V gene: TRBV9
D gene: .
J gene: TRBJ2-2
clone size: many

CDR3 protein: CASSLSSEQETQYF
CDR3 DNA: TGTGCCAGCAGTTTATCTAGTGAACAAGAGACCCAGTACTTC
CDR3 length: 14
V gene: TRBV28
D gene: .
J gene: TRBJ2-5
clone size: many

CDR3 protein: CASRFTGAPNTEAFF
CDR3 DNA: TGTGCCAGCAGATTTACAGGGGCTCCGAACACTGAAGCTTTCTTT
CDR3 length: 15
V gene: TRBV12-3/TRBV12-4
D gene: TRBD1
J gene: TRBJ1-1
clone size: many

CDR3 protein: CASSQPGTSGKETQYF
CDR3 DNA: TGTGCCAGCAGCCAGCCCGGGACTAGCGGGAAAGAGACCCAGTACTTC
CDR3 length: 16
V gene: TRBV3-1
D gene: TRBD2
J gene: TRBJ2-5
clone size: many

CDR3 protein: CASSLGQTKETQYF
CDR3 DNA: TGTGCCAGCAGCTTAGGCCAGACAAAAGAGACCCAGTACTTC
CDR3 length: 14
V gene: TRBV7-2
D gene: .
J gene: TRBJ2-5
clone size: many

CDR3 protein: CASSGQGTTNEKLFF
CDR3 DNA: TGTGCCAGCAGCGGACAGGGTACAACTAATGAAAAACTGTTTTTT
CDR3 length: 15
V gene: TRBV7-2
D gene: TRBD1
J gene: TRBJ1-4
clone size: many

CDR3 protein: CASSSTNTGELFF
CDR3 DNA: TGTGCCAGCAGCTCTACGAACACCGGGGAGCTGTTTTTT
CDR3 length: 13
V gene: TRBV7-9
D gene: .
J gene: TRBJ2-2
clone size: many

CDR3 protein: CASKQDTDTQYF
CDR3 DNA: TGTGCCAGCAAACAGGACACAGATACGCAGTATTTT
CDR3 length: 12
V gene: TRBV25-1
D gene: .
J gene: TRBJ2-3
clone size: many

CDR3 protein: CASRGYTGELFF
CDR3 DNA: TGTGCCAGCAGGGGATACACCGGGGAGCTGTTTTTT
CDR3 length: 12
V gene: TRBV5-4
D gene: .
J gene: TRBJ2-2
clone size: .

CDR3 protein: CASSWTTAGCTF
CDR3 DNA: TGTGCCAGCAGTTGGACTACGGCCGGCTGCACCTTC
CDR3 length: 12
V gene: TRBV12-3/TRBV12-4
D gene: .
J gene: TRBJ1-2
clone size: many

CDR3 protein: CASSVTSGANSYEQYF
CDR3 DNA: TGTGCCAGCAGCGTGACTAGCGGGGCTAACTCCTACGAGCAGTACTTC
CDR3 length: 16
V gene: TRBV9
D gene: TRBD2
J gene: TRBJ2-7
clone size: many

CDR3 protein: CASSAFRRTDTQYF
CDR3 DNA: TGTGCCAGCAGTGCATTTAGGAGGACAGATACGCAGTATTTT
CDR3 length: 14
V gene: TRBV25-1
D gene: .
J gene: TRBJ2-3
clone size: many

CDR3 protein: CASRSGPSRDSEQYF
CDR3 DNA: TGTGCCAGCAGGTCGGGCCCCTCTAGGGATAGCGAGCAGTACTTC
CDR3 length: 15
V gene: TRBV12-3/TRBV12-4
D gene: .
J gene: TRBJ2-7
clone size: many

CDR3 protein: CASSYRARRNEQFF
CDR3 DNA: TGTGCCAGCAGTTACAGGGCTCGGAGGAATGAGCAGTTCTTC
CDR3 length: 14
V gene: TRBV6-2/TRBV6-3
D gene: .
J gene: TRBJ2-1
clone size: .

CDR3 protein: CASSFRGHPSYEQYF
CDR3 DNA: TGTGCCAGCAGTTTCAGAGGACACCCATCCTACGAGCAGTACTTC
CDR3 length: 15
V gene: TRBV27
D gene: .
J gene: TRBJ2-7
clone size: many

CDR3 protein: CSARDGGANEQFF
CDR3 DNA: TGCAGTGCTAGAGATGGGGGGGCTAATGAGCAGTTCTTC
CDR3 length: 13
V gene: TRBV20-1
D gene: .
J gene: TRBJ2-1
clone size: many

CDR3 protein: CASSPLADQETQYF
CDR3 DNA: TGTGCCAGCTCACCACTCGCAGACCAAGAGACCCAGTACTTC
CDR3 length: 14
V gene: TRBV18
D gene: .
J gene: TRBJ2-5
clone size: many

CDR3 protein: CASSPPAPRTDTQYF
CDR3 DNA: TGTGCCAGCAGCCCCCCGGCCCCCCGCACAGATACGCAGTATTTT
CDR3 length: 15
V gene: TRBV7-9
D gene: .
J gene: TRBJ2-3
clone size: many

CDR3 protein: CASKGQGNGYTF
CDR3 DNA: TGTGCCAGCAAAGGACAGGGAAACGGCTACACCTTC
CDR3 length: 12
V gene: TRBV2
D gene: TRBD1
J gene: TRBJ1-2
clone size: few

CDR3 protein: CASSVSPGELFF
CDR3 DNA: TGTGCCAGCAGCGTAAGCCCCGGGGAGCTGTTTTTT
CDR3 length: 12
V gene: TRBV9
D gene: .
J gene: TRBJ2-2
clone size: many

CDR3 protein: CASRIRGTTDTQYF
CDR3 DNA: TGTGCCAGCAGAATTAGGGGTACTACAGATACGCAGTATTTT
CDR3 length: 14
V gene: TRBV2
D gene: .
J gene: TRBJ2-3
clone size: .

CDR3 protein: CSASSVGADSYNEQFF
CDR3 DNA: TGCAGTGCTAGTTCCGTGGGGGCGGACTCCTACAATGAGCAGTTCTTC
CDR3 length: 16
V gene: TRBV20-1
D gene: .
J gene: TRBJ2-1
clone size: many

CDR3 protein: CAISDGPRGYTF
CDR3 DNA: TGTGCCATCAGTGACGGACCTCGCGGCTACACCTTC
CDR3 length: 12
V gene: TRBV10-3
D gene: .
J gene: TRBJ1-2
clone size: many

CDR3 protein: CASSSPGQGGQNIQYF
CDR3 DNA: TGTGCCAGCAGTTCCCCCGGACAGGGGGGGCAAAACATTCAGTACTTC
CDR3 length: 16
V gene: TRBV27
D gene: TRBD1
J gene: TRBJ2-4
clone size: many

CDR3 protein: CATSDLGLAGPHEQFF
CDR3 DNA: TGTGCCACCAGTGATTTGGGCCTAGCGGGCCCCCATGAGCAGTTCTTC
CDR3 length: 16
V gene: TRBV24-1
D gene: TRBD2
J gene: TRBJ2-1
clone size: many

CDR3 protein: CASSLAGPNNEQFF
CDR3 DNA: TGCGCCAGCAGCCTAGCGGGGCCCAACAATGAGCAGTTCTTC
CDR3 length: 14
V gene: TRBV23-1
D gene: TRBD2
J gene: TRBJ2-1
clone size: few

CDR3 protein: CASSKGTTLNEQFF
CDR3 DNA: TGCGCCAGCAGCAAGGGGACTACATTGAATGAGCAGTTCTTC
CDR3 length: 14
V gene: TRBV5-1
D gene: TRBD2
J gene: TRBJ2-1
clone size: many

CDR3 protein: CSAPDRPYEQYF
CDR3 DNA: TGCAGTGCCCCGGACAGGCCCTACGAGCAGTACTTC
CDR3 length: 12
V gene: TRBV20-1
D gene: TRBD1
J gene: TRBJ2-7
clone size: many

CDR3 protein: CASSLSLEGKTEAFF
CDR3 DNA: TGTGCCAGCAGTTTATCGTTGGAGGGTAAGACTGAAGCTTTCTTT
CDR3 length: 15
V gene: TRBV28
D gene: .
J gene: TRBJ1-1
clone size: many

CDR3 protein: CSAKRQGLYNEQFF
CDR3 DNA: TGCAGTGCAAAACGACAGGGACTCTACAATGAGCAGTTCTTC
CDR3 length: 14
V gene: TRBV20-1
D gene: .
J gene: TRBJ2-1
clone size: many

CDR3 protein: CASSLVDPDSRYF
CDR3 DNA: TGCGCCAGCAGCTTGGTCGACCCAGACTCCAGATATTTT
CDR3 length: 13
V gene: TRBV5-1
D gene: .
J gene: TRBJ2-3
clone size: many

CDR3 protein: CASSASGSSGANVLTF
CDR3 DNA: TGTGCCAGCAGTGCTAGCGGGAGCTCTGGGGCCAACGTCCTGACTTTC
CDR3 length: 16
V gene: TRBV6-4
D gene: TRBD2
J gene: TRBJ2-6
clone size: many

CDR3 protein: CAWSAWTGRGNQPQHF
CDR3 DNA: TGTGCCTGGAGTGCCTGGACAGGGAGGGGGAATCAGCCCCAGCATTTT
CDR3 length: 16
V gene: TRBV30
D gene: TRBD1
J gene: TRBJ1-5
clone size: many

CDR3 protein: CASSTLRTGIGTTYEQYF
CDR3 DNA: TGTGCCAGCAGCACGCTAAGGACAGGGATCGGGACGACCTACGAGCAGTACTTC
CDR3 length: 18
V gene: TRBV21-1
D gene: .
J gene: TRBJ2-7
clone size: .

CDR3 protein: CSVIGKAGELFF
CDR3 DNA: TGCAGCGTTATAGGGAAGGCCGGGGAGCTGTTTTTT
CDR3 length: 12
V gene: TRBV29-1
D gene: .
J gene: TRBJ2-2
clone size: many

CDR3 protein: CASSLARGNGNWIYEQYF
CDR3 DNA: TGTGCCAGCAGTTTAGCGCGAGGGAACGGGAACTGGATCTACGAGCAGTACTTC
CDR3 length: 18
V gene: TRBV12-3/TRBV12-4
D gene: .
J gene: TRBJ2-7
clone size: many

CDR3 protein: CCANGLAGDLYNEQFF
CDR3 DNA: TGCTGTGCGAATGGACTAGCGGGAGATTTGTACAATGAGCAGTTCTTC
CDR3 length: 16
V gene: TRBV20-1
D gene: TRBD2
J gene: TRBJ2-1
clone size: few